This T cell receptor (beta chain) derives from a study of CD8 T cells in ankylosing spondylitis. Study findings and constraints: Disease-linked clones bore a CD8+ phenotype, appearing relatively rarely in peripheral blood. Significant enrichment of disease-linked clones was reportedly seen in matched ankylosing spondylitis synovial fluid. Existing reports had already noted some motif variants in reactive arthritis synovial fluid and blood. Characteristic of ankylosing spondylitis blood, it appeared, was a TCR beta motif comprising several highly homologous variants.

Using its own MiXCR run on the 5' RACE reads, TCRdb lists one record per CDR3 protein. Of about 750,000 distinct CDR3 sequences in the sample, roughly 20% were seen once. This clonotype was detected only a few times. Its antigen is still unknown. CDR1 is SGHRS, CDR2 YFSETQ, per germline. This CDR3 region has 14 residues. Losses at the gene ends were 3 bases for V and 2 bases for J; bases not matched to a gene: 5. What was sequenced was blood, either unsorted or a sorted T cell fraction (not recorded which). V usage is TRBV5-1 and J usage is TRBJ2-7; 7 bases are shared with TRBD1. The receptor comes from a male donor with ankylosing spondylitis. CDR3 sequence (DNA): TGCGCCAGCAGCTATCAGGGGGTGCCCTACGAGCAGTACTTC. This sequence encodes CASSYQGVPYEQYF.